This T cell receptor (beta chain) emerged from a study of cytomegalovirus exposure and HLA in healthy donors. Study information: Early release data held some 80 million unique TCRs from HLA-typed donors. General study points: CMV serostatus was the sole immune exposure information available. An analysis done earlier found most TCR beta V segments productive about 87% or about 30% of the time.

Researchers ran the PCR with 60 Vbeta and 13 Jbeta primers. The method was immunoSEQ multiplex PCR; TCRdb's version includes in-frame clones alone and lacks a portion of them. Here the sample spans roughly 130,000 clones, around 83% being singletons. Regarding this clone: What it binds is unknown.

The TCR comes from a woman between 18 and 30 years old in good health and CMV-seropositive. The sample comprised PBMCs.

DNA of the CDR3: TGTGCCAGCAGGGGGACTAGCGGGTTTCACGAGCAGTACTTC. It specifies CASRGTSGFHEQYF. The V call is TRBV2, the J call TRBJ2-7, with 12 bases lining up with TRBD2. V lost 6 bases and J lost 5; bases outside the gene matches: 5. The CDR3 loop spans 14 amino acids. CDR1 and CDR2 from the germline V gene are SNHLY and FYNNEI. Looking up the rest from reference TRBV2 and TRBJ2-7 gives the full variable domain: EPEVTQTPSHQVTQMGQEVILRCVPISNHLYFYWYRQILGQKVEFLVSFYNNEISEKSEIFDDQFSVERPDGSNFTLKIRSTKLEDSAMYFCASRGTSGFHEQYFGPGTRLTVT.